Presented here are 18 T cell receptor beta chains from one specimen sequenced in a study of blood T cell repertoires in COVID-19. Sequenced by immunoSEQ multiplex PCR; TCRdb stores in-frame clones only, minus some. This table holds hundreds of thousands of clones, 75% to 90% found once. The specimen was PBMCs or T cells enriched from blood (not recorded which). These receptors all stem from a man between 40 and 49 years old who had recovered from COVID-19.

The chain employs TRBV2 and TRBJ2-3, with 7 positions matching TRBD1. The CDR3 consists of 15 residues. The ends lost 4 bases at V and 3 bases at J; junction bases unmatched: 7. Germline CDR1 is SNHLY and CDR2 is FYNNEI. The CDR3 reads CASSGLEQGTDTQYF. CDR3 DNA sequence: TGTGCCAGCAGTGGCCTCGAACAGGGGACAGATACGCAGTATTTT. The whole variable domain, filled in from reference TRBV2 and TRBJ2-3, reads EPEVTQTPSHQVTQMGQEVILRCVPISNHLYFYWYRQILGQKVEFLVSFYNNEISEKSEIFDDQFSVERPDGSNFTLKIRSTKLEDSAMYFCASSGLEQGTDTQYFGPGTRLTVL.

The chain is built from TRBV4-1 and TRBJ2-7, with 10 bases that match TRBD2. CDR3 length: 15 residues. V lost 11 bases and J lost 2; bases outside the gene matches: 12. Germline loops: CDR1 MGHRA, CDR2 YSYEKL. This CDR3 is CAAGELAGGPYEQYF. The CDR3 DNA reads TGCGCCGCCGGGGAATTAGCGGGAGGACCCTACGAGCAGTACTTC.

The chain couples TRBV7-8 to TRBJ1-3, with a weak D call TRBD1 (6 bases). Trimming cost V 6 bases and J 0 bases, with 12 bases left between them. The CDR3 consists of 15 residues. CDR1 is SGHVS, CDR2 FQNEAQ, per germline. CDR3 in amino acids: CASSRLQGSGNTIYF. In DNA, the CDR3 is TGTGCCAGCAGTCGCCTACAGGGCTCTGGAAACACCATATATTTT.

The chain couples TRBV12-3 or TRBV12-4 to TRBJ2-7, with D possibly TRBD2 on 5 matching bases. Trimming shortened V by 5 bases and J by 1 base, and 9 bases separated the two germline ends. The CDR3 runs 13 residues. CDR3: CASSGSSSYEQYF. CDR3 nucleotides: TGTGCCAGCAGTGGGAGCTCTTCCTACGAGCAGTACTTC.

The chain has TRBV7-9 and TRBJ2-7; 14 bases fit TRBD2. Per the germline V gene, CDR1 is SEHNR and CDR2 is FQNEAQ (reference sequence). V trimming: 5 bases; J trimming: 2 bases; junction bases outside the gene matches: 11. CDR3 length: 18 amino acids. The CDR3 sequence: CASSPGTSGSVTAYEQYF. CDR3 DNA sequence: TGTGCCAGCAGCCCCGGGACTAGCGGGAGCGTGACAGCCTACGAGCAGTACTTC.

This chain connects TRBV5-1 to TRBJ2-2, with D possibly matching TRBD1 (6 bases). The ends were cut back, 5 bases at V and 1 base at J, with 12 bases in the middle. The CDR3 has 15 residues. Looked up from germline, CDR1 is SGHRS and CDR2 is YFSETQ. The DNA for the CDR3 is TGCGCCAGCAGGATCACAGGGTTGAACACCGGGGAGCTGTTTTTT. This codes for CASRITGLNTGELFF.

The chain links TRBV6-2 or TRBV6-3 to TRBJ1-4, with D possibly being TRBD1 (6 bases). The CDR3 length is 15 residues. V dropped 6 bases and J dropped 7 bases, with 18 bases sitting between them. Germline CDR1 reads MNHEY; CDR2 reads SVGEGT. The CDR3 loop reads CASSTAGVSREKLFF. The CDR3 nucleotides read TGTGCCAGCAGCACCGCAGGGGTTTCGCGTGAAAAACTGTTTTTT.

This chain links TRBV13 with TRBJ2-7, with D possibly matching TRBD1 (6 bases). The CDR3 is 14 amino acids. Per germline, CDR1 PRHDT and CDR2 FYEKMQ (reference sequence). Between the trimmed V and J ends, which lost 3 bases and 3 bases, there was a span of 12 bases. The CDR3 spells CASSLTGANYEQYF. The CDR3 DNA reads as TGTGCCAGCAGCTTGACAGGAGCCAACTACGAGCAGTACTTC.

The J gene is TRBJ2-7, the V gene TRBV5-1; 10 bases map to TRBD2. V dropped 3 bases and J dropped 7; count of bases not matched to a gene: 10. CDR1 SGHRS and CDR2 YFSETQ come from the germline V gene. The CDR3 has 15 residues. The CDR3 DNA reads TGCGCCAGCAGCTCACCTAGCGGGAGCCCGGGAGAGCAGTACTTC. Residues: CASSSPSGSPGEQYF.

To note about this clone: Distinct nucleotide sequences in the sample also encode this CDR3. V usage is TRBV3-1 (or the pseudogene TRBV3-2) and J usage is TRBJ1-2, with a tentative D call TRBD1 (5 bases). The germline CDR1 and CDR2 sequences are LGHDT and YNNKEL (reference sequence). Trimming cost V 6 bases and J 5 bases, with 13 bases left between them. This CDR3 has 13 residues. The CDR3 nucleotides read TGTGCCAGCAGTAAAGGGCAGGGATATGGCTACACCTTC. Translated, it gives CASSKGQGYGYTF.

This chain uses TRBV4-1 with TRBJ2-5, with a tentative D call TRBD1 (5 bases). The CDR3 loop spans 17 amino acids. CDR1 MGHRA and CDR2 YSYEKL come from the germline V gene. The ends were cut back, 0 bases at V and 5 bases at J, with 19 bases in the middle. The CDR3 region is CASSQDTPRVIGETQYF. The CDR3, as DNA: TGCGCCAGCAGCCAAGATACCCCCAGGGTAATTGGGGAGACCCAGTACTTC.

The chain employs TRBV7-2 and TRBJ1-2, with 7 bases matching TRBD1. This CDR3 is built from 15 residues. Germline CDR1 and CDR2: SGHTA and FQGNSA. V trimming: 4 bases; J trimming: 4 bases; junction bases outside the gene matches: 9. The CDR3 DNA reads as TGTGCCAGCAGCTCCCGGGACAGACCTAGCTATGGCTACACCTTC. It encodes CASSSRDRPSYGYTF.

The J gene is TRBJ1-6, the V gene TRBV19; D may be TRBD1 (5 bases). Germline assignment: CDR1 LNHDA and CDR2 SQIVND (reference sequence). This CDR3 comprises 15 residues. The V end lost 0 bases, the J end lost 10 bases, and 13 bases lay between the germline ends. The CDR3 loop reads CASSIEVGVPSPLHF. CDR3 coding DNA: TGTGCCAGTAGTATAGAGGTAGGGGTGCCCTCACCCCTCCACTTT.

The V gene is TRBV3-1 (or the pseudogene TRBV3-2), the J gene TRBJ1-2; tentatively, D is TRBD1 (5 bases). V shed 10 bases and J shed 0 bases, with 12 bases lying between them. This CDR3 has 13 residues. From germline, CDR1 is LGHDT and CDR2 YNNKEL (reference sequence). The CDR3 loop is CATLGGANYGYTF. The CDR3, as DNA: TGTGCCACCCTTGGAGGGGCTAACTATGGCTACACCTTC.

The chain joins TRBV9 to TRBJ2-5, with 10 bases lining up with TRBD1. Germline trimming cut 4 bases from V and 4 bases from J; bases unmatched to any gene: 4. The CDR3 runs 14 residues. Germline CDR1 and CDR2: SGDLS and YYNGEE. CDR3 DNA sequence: TGTGCCAGCAGCCCGGGGACAGGGGCAGAGACCCAGTACTTC. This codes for CASSPGTGAETQYF.

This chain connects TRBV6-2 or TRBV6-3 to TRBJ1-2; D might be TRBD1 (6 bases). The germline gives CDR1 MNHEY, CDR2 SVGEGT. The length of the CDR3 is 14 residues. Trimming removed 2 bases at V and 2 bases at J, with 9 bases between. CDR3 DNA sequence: TGTGCCAGCAGTTACCAAACAGGGAACTATGGCTACACCTTC. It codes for CASSYQTGNYGYTF.

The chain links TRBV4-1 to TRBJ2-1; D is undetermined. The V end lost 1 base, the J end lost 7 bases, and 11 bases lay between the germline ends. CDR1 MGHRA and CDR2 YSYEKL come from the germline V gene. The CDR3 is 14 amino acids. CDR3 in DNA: TGCGCCAGCAGCCAAGTTAGCCGTAGAAATGAGCAGTTCTTC. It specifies CASSQVSRRNEQFF.

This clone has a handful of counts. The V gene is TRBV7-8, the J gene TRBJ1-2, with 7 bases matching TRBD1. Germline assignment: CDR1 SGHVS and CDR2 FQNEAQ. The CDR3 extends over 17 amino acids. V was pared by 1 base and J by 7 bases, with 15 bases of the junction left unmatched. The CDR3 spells CASSLGAVGQRASGYTF. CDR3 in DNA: TGTGCCAGCAGCTTAGGCGCCGTGGGACAGCGGGCCTCTGGCTACACCTTC.